This passage covers 22 T cell receptor beta chains from one sample sequenced in a study of CD8 T cells in Susac syndrome. Random-hexamer reverse transcription was applied to roughly 0.45 to 1 ug RNA. TCRdb itself ran the immunoSEQ multiplex PCR reads through MiXCR, one entry per CDR3 protein. The sample contains 90,000 to 150,000 distinct CDR3 sequences, around 95% of which appear only once. Sequenced sample: CD4+ T cells from PBMCs. These receptors came from a human donor in good health.

The chain links TRBV28 to TRBJ2-7; 7 bases fit TRBD1. CDR3 size: 14 residues. Trimming cost V 5 bases and J 0 bases; bases outside gene matches: 4. In germline, CDR1 is MDHEN, CDR2 SYDVKM. The CDR3 DNA reads TGTGCCAGCAGTCTCACAGGGGACTCCTACGAGCAGTACTTC. This translates into CASSLTGDSYEQYF.

This clonotype occurred once. The chain links TRBV28 to TRBJ1-6; D remains unclear. With 7 bases removed from V and 10 bases from J, the gap between germline ends came to 17 bases. The germline CDR1 and CDR2 sequences are MDHEN and SYDVKM. The CDR3 contains 14 residues. For the CDR3, the DNA is TGTGCCAGCACCGACGACTTTACGTACTCACCCCTCCACTTT. Amino acid sequence: CASTDDFTYSPLHF. The whole variable domain, remainder taken from reference TRBV28 and TRBJ1-6, is DVKVTQSSRYLVKRTGEKVFLECVQDMDHENMFWYRQDPGLGLRLIYFSYDVKMKEKGDIPEGYSVSREKKERFSLILESASTNQTSMYLCASTDDFTYSPLHFGNGTRLTVT.

The V call is TRBV4-2, the J call TRBJ2-7; TRBD2 matches at 7 bases. J lost 4 bases, V lost 0 bases, and 6 bases had no gene match. Germline V gene data show CDR1 as LGHNA and CDR2 as YNFKEQ. The CDR3 runs 15 residues. This chain's CDR3 is CASSQDRREEYEQYF. For the CDR3, the DNA is TGTGCCAGCAGCCAAGATAGACGGGAGGAATACGAGCAGTACTTC.

The rearrangement joins TRBV12-3 or TRBV12-4 to TRBJ2-1, with a weak D call TRBD1 (6 bases). The CDR3 is 12 residues long. The ends were cut back, 10 bases at V and 9 bases at J, with 16 bases in the middle. The CDR3 is CATRATGSEQFF. The DNA for the CDR3 is TGTGCCACCAGGGCCACAGGGAGTGAGCAGTTCTTC.

This chain connects TRBV30 to TRBJ1-1, with a weak D call TRBD1 (5 bases). The CDR3 totals 14 residues. V lost 3 bases, J lost 1 base, and 12 bases lay in between. Per germline, CDR1 GTSNPN and CDR2 SVGIG (reference sequence). The CDR3 reads CAWSRPDRNTEAFF. As DNA, the CDR3 is TGTGCCTGGAGCAGACCCGACAGGAACACTGAAGCTTTCTTT.

The chain joins TRBV20-1 to TRBJ2-7, with 12 bases identical to TRBD1. J was trimmed by 3 bases and V by 0 bases; bases with no gene match: 12. This CDR3 is built from 18 residues. CDR1 is DFQATT and CDR2 is SNEGSKA in the germline V gene (reference sequence). The DNA of the CDR3 is TGCAGTGCTAGAGATCAGGGTCCGGGACAGGGGGCTCGCTACGAGCAGTACTTC. Amino acids: CSARDQGPGQGARYEQYF.

The J gene is TRBJ2-1, the V gene TRBV5-1; D is undetermined. This CDR3 comprises 17 residues. The V end lost 0 bases, the J end lost 3 bases, and 16 bases lay between the germline ends. The V gene's germline CDR1 is SGHRS and CDR2 YFSETQ. The CDR3 protein is CASSLGGQINYYNEQFF. For the CDR3, the DNA is TGCGCCAGCAGCTTGGGAGGCCAGATCAACTACTACAATGAGCAGTTCTTC.

The chain uses TRBV3-1 and TRBJ2-5, with a possible D match to TRBD2 (6 bases). Germline CDR1 LGHDT, CDR2 YNNKEL (reference sequence). The CDR3 consists of 15 residues. V was cut by 3 bases and J by 2 bases, with 13 bases left in between. The CDR3 DNA sequence: TGTGCCAGCAGCCAGAACCTAGCGCGTCAAGAGACCCAGTACTTC. Translating gives CASSQNLARQETQYF.

CDR3 protein: CASKGGAKNIQYF. In nucleotides, the CDR3 is TGTGCCAGCAAAGGCGGGGCCAAAAACATTCAGTACTTC. V is TRBV6-1 and J is TRBJ2-4; D perhaps matches TRBD2 (5 bases). Germline CDR1 reads MNHNS; CDR2 reads SASEGT. CDR3 length equals 13 residues. Trimming took off 7 bases at V and 1 base at J, with 8 bases between the two ends.

This rearrangement joins TRBV3-1 to TRBJ2-2; perhaps TRBD2 as D (6 bases). Germline V gene data show CDR1 as LGHDT and CDR2 as YNNKEL (reference sequence). The V end was cut by 0 bases, the J end by 4 bases, with 18 bases between. The CDR3 totals 18 residues. CDR3 nucleotides: TGTGCCAGCAGCCAAGAGGAGGGGCTAGCAGGTTTCACCGGGGAGCTGTTTTTT. This codes for CASSQEEGLAGFTGELFF. The full variable domain, completed using reference TRBV3-1 and TRBJ2-2, is DTAVSQTPKYLVTQMGNDKSIKCEQNLGHDTMYWYKQDSKKFLKIMFSYNNKELIINETVPNRFSPKSPDKAHLNLHINSLELGDSAVYFCASSQEEGLAGFTGELFFGEGSRLTVL.

The J gene is TRBJ2-1, the V gene TRBV19, with 7 bases that match TRBD2. Germline assignment: CDR1 LNHDA and CDR2 SQIVND (reference sequence). The CDR3 totals 16 residues. Trimming took 5 bases from V and 7 from J; bases not matched to a gene: 14. The CDR3 loop is CASSPSRTSGGNEQFF. CDR3 coding DNA: TGTGCCAGTAGTCCCTCGCGGACTTCCGGGGGGAATGAGCAGTTCTTC.

The chain is built from TRBV4-2 and TRBJ2-7; 12 positions match TRBD2. The ends lost 5 bases at V and 7 bases at J; junction bases unmatched: 9. The CDR3 sequence is 15 residues long. CDR1 LGHNA and CDR2 YNFKEQ come from the germline V gene. The CDR3 coding sequence is TGTGCCAGCAGCACTTGGCCTAGCGGGAGGGGGGAGCAGTACTTC. This gives the protein CASSTWPSGRGEQYF.

The rearrangement joins TRBV12-3 or TRBV12-4 to TRBJ2-1; 14 bases map to TRBD2. This CDR3 has 15 amino acids. V trimming: 6 bases; J trimming: 8 bases; junction bases outside the gene matches: 6. The CDR3 sequence: CASRPGLAGVYEQFF. In nucleotides, the CDR3 is TGTGCCAGCAGACCGGGACTAGCGGGAGTTTATGAGCAGTTCTTC.

The rearrangement joins TRBV29-1 to TRBJ2-7; 13 bases are a match to TRBD2. Germline V gives CDR1 SQVTM, CDR2 ANQGSEA. The V and J ends lost 4 bases and 1 base, in that order; junction bases with no gene match: 7. The CDR3 totals 16 residues. CDR3 in amino acids: CSVVTSGRVFSYEQYF. The CDR3 DNA reads TGCAGCGTTGTAACTAGCGGGAGGGTTTTTTCCTACGAGCAGTACTTC.

The chain combines TRBV11-1 with TRBJ2-1, with 14 nucleotides matching TRBD2. CDR1 and CDR2 from the germline V gene are SGHAT and FQDESV (reference sequence). The trim removed 5 bases at V and 3 bases at J, leaving 15 bases unmatched. The CDR3 extends over 20 amino acids. CDR3 coding DNA: TGTGCCAGCAGCGACCCCGGGACCCCCGGACTAGCGGGGGGCTACAATGAGCAGTTCTTC. As protein: CASSDPGTPGLAGGYNEQFF.

The J gene is TRBJ1-1, the V gene TRBV6-2 or TRBV6-3, with D maybe TRBD1 (5 bases). The CDR3 spans 14 residues. The germline CDR1 and CDR2 sequences are MNHEY and SVGEGT. The V end was cut by 5 bases, the J end by 0 bases, with 10 bases between. The CDR3 reads CASSDRQLNTEAFF. The CDR3 DNA reads as TGTGCCAGCAGTGACCGACAGTTGAACACTGAAGCTTTCTTT.

The chain combines TRBV20-1 with TRBJ2-4; D not resolved. The ends were cut back, 3 bases at V and 5 bases at J, with 8 bases in the middle. Per germline, CDR1 DFQATT and CDR2 SNEGSKA (reference sequence). The CDR3 covers 12 residues. This CDR3 reads CSARFAQNIQYF. The CDR3 nucleotides are TGCAGTGCTAGGTTTGCCCAAAACATTCAGTACTTC.

The V gene is TRBV12-3 or TRBV12-4, the J gene TRBJ2-1; 9 bases align to TRBD2. V gave up 2 bases and J gave up 11 bases; unmatched junction bases: 4. This CDR3 comprises 13 residues. CDR3 sequence (DNA): TGTGCCAGCAGTTTAAGCGGGAGGTTACAGCAGTTCTTC. It codes for CASSLSGRLQQFF.

V gene TRBV12-3 or TRBV12-4 combines with J gene TRBJ2-3; 8 bases fit TRBD2. The CDR3 is 13 residues long. With 9 bases clipped from V and 5 bases from J, the junction kept 7 bases outside the gene matches. Here the CDR3 reads CASIAGQEDTQYF. The CDR3 DNA reads as TGTGCCAGTATAGCGGGGCAGGAAGATACGCAGTATTTT.

The genes are TRBV12-3 or TRBV12-4 and TRBJ1-2; 7 bases line up with TRBD1. The CDR3 sequence is 13 residues long. Unmatched junction bases numbered 9, after V lost 6 bases and J lost 8 bases. CDR3 sequence (DNA): TGTGCCAGCAGGCTGGGACAGTTCACGGGCTACACCTTC. Its protein product is CASRLGQFTGYTF.

The J gene is TRBJ1-4, the V gene TRBV29-1; D remains unclear. The V and J ends lost 2 bases and 1 base respectively, with 8 bases between them. The CDR3 extends over 14 amino acids. Looked up from germline, CDR1 is SQVTM and CDR2 is ANQGSEA. CDR3 protein: CSVEQRGTNEKLFF. The CDR3 bases are TGCAGCGTTGAACAGAGAGGAACTAATGAAAAACTGTTTTTT.

The genes are TRBV20-1 and TRBJ1-1; no definite D call. CDR3 length: 13 amino acids. V was trimmed by 3 bases and J by 2 bases, leaving 10 bases between them. In germline, CDR1 is DFQATT, CDR2 SNEGSKA (reference sequence). The CDR3 here is CSASSTDNTEAFF. CDR3 sequence (DNA): TGCAGTGCTAGTTCTACAGATAACACTGAAGCTTTCTTT.